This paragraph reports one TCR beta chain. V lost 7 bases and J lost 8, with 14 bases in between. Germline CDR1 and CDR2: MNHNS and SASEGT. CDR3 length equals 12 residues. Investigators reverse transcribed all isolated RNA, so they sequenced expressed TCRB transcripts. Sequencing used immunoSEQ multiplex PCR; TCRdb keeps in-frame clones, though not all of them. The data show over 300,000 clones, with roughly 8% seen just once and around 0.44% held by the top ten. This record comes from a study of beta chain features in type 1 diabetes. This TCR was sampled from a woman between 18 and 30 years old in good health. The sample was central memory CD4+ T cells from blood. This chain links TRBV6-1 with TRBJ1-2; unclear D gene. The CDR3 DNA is TGTGCCAGCACCATAGGACCCAACGGCTACACCTTC. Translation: CASTIGPNGYTF.